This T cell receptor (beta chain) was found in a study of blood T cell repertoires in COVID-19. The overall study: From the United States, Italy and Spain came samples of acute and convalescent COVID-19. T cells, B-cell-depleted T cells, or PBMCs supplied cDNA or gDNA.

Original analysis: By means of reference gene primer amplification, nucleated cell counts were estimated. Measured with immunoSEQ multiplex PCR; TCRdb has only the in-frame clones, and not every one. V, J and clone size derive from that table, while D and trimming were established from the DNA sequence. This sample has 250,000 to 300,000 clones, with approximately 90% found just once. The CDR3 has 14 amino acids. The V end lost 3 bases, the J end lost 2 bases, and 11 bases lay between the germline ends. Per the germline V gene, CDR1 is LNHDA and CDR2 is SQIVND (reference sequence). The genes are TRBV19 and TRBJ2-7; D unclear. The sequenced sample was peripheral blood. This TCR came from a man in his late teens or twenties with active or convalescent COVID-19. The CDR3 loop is CASSMGDITYEQYF. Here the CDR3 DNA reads TGTGCCAGTAGTATGGGTGACATTACCTACGAGCAGTACTTC. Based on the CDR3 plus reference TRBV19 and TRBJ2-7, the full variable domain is DGGITQSPKYLFRKEGQNVTLSCEQNLNHDAMYWYRQDPGQGLRLIYYSQIVNDFQKGDIAEGYSVSREKKESFPLTVTSAQKNPTAFYLCASSMGDITYEQYFGPGTRLTVT.